This T cell receptor beta chain was observed in a study of identical twins. Study-level points and caveats: Conclusions leaned on cross-sectional statistical analysis and did not track the same donors over time.

V shed 0 bases and J shed 5 bases, with 14 bases lying between them. Germline V gives CDR1 SGHRS, CDR2 YFSETQ. The CDR3 spans 16 residues. MiXCR was run by TCRdb on the 5' RACE reads, yielding one entry per CDR3 protein. Altogether fewer than 500,000 distinct CDR3 sequences are present, roughly an eighth being singletons, with the ten largest covering about 0.97%. This clonotype was observed a few times. The target antigen is unknown. In addition, the sample was reused for a study of yellow fever vaccine responses in identical twins.

The clonotype was recovered from a woman aged 18 to 35 in good health. Sequenced: CD4+ T cells sorted from blood. The chain uses TRBV5-1 and TRBJ1-4, with D hard to call. The CDR3 reads CASSLEHGQKNEKLFF. The CDR3 DNA is TGCGCCAGCAGCTTGGAACACGGGCAGAAAAATGAAAAACTGTTTTTT.